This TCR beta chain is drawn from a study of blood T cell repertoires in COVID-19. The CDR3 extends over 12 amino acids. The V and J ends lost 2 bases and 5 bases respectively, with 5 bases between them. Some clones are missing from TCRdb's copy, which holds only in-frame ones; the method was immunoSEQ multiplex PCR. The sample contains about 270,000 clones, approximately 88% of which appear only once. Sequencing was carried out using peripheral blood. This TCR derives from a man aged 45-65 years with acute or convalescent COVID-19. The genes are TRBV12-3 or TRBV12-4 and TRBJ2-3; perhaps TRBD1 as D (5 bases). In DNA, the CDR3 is TGTGCCAGCAGTTTAAGGGGAGATACGCAGTATTTT. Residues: CASSLRGDTQYF.